This T cell receptor (beta chain) was found in a study of CD4+ T cells in melanoma. TCRdb's table, derived via immunoSEQ multiplex PCR, lists solely in-frame clones and lacks some. The repertoire consists of roughly 50,000 clones, with roughly 89% occurring once and the leading ten covering roughly 12%. General study findings and limits: In melanoma, neoantigen-specific CD4+ T cells reportedly differed in differentiation state. CD8+ T cell, macrophage and B cell function reportedly correlated with neoantigen-specific CD4+ T cells.

The CDR3 has 13 residues. V was pared by 5 bases and J by 5 bases, with 6 bases of the junction left unmatched. Germline V gene lookup returns CDR1 MDHEN and CDR2 SYDVKM. This clone showed up just once. Its target is not known. The V gene is TRBV28, the J gene TRBJ2-7, with 7 positions matching TRBD1. The receptor comes from a human donor with melanoma. The sequenced material came from peripheral blood. The CDR3 DNA reads TGTGCCAGCAGTGCGGACAGGACCAACGAGCAGTACTTC. Residues: CASSADRTNEQYF.